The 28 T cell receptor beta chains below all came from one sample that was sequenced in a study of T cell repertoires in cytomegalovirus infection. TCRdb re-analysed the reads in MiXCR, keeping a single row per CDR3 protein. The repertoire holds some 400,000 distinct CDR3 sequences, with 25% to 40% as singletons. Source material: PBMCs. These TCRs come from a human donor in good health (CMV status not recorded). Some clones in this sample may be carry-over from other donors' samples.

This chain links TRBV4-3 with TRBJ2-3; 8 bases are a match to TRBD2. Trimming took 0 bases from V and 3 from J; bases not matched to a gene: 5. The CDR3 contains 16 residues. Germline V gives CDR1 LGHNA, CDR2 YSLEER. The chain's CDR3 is CASSQDRGGMTDTQYF. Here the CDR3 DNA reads TGCGCCAGCAGCCAAGATCGGGGGGGTATGACAGATACGCAGTATTTT.

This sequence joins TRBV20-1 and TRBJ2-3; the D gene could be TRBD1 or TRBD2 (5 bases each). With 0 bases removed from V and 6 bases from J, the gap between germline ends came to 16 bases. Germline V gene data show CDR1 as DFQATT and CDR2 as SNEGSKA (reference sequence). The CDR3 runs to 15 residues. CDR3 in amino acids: CSARDRGEGSDTQYF. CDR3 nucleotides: TGCAGTGCTAGAGACCGAGGGGAAGGGTCCGATACGCAGTATTTT.

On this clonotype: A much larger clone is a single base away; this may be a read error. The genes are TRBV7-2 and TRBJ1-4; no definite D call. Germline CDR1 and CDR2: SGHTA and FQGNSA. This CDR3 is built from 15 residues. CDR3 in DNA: TGTGACAGCAGCCGATATGGGGCAACTAATGAAAAACTGTTTTTT. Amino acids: CDSSRYGATNEKLFF.

CDR3 loop: CSARGSPEGTEAFF. Here the CDR3 DNA reads TGCAGTGCTAGGGGCAGTCCAGAGGGGACTGAAGCTTTCTTT. This chain links TRBV20-1 with TRBJ1-1; TRBD1 might be the D (5 bases). V was cut by 3 bases and J by 5 bases, with 16 bases left in between. This CDR3 comprises 14 residues. The V gene's germline CDR1 is DFQATT and CDR2 SNEGSKA (reference sequence).

In DNA form, the CDR3 reads TGTGCCAGAAGCCACCGGGCCAGGGATGACATTGAAGCTTTCTTT. Amino acids: CARSHRARDDIEAFF. J is TRBJ1-1 and V is TRBV7-8, with D possibly matching TRBD1 (5 bases). Trimming cost V 9 bases and J 7 bases, with 24 bases left between them. Germline assignment: CDR1 SGHVS and CDR2 FQNEAQ. This CDR3 contains 15 residues.

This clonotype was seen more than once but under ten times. CDR3 region: CASSDNRQGSYGYTF. The CDR3 DNA is TGTGCCAGCAGTGACAATAGGCAGGGTAGCTATGGCTACACCTTC. The V call is TRBV12-3 or TRBV12-4, the J call TRBJ1-2, with D tentatively TRBD1 (5 bases). V dropped 5 bases and J dropped 4 bases, with 17 bases sitting between them. The CDR3 extends over 15 amino acids.

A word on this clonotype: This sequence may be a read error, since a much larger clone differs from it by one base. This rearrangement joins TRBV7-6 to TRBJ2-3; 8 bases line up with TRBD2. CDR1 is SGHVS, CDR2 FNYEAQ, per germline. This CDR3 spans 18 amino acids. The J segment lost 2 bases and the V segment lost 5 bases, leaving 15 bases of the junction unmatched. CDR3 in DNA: TGTGCCAGCAGCCCACGGGGACTAGTGGGGTCCCCCACAGATACGCAGTATTTT. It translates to CASSPRGLVGSPTDTQYF.

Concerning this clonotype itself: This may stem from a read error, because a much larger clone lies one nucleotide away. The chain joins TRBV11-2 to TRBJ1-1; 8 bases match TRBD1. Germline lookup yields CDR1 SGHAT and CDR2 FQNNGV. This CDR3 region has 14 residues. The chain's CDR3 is CASSVRQGSAEALF. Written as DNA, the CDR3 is TGTGCCAGCAGCGTCAGACAGGGGTCGGCGGAAGCTTTATTT.

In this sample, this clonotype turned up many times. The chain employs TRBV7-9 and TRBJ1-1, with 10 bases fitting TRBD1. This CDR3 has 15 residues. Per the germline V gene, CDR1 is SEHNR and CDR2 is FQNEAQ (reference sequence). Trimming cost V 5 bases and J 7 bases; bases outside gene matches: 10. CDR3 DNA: TGTGCCAGCAGCACCGTAAGGGACAGGGGATATGAAGCTTTCTTT. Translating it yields CASSTVRDRGYEAFF.

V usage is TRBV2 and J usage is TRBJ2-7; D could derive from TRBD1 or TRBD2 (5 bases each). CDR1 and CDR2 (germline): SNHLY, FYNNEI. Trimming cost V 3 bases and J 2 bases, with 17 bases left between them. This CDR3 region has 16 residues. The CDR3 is CASSDPVAGTPYEQYF. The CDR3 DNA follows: TGTGCCAGCAGTGACCCCGTGGCAGGGACCCCCTACGAGCAGTACTTC.

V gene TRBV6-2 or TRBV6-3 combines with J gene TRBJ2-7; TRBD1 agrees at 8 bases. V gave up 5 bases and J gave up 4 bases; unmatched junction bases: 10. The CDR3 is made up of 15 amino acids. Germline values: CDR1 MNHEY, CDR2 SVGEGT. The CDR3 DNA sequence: TGTGCCAGCAGTCTCTGGACGACAGGGGTATACGAGCAGTACTTC. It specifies CASSLWTTGVYEQYF.

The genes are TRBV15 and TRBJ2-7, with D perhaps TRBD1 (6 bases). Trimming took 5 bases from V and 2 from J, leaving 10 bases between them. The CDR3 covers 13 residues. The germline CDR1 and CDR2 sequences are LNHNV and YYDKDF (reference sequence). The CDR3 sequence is CATSDRFTYEQYF. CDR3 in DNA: TGTGCCACCAGCGACAGGTTTACCTACGAGCAGTACTTC.

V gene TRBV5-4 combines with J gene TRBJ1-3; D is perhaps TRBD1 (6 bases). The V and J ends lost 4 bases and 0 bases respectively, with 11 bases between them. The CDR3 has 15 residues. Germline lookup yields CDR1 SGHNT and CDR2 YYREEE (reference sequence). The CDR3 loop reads CASSPGQLSGNTIYF. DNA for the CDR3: TGTGCCAGCAGCCCCGGACAGCTCTCTGGAAACACCATATATTTT. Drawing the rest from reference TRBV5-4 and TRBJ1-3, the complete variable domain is ETGVTQSPTHLIKTRGQQVTLRCSSQSGHNTVSWYQQALGQGPQFIFQYYREEENGRGNFPPRFSGLQFPNYSSELNVNALELDDSALYLCASSPGQLSGNTIYFGEGSWLTVV.

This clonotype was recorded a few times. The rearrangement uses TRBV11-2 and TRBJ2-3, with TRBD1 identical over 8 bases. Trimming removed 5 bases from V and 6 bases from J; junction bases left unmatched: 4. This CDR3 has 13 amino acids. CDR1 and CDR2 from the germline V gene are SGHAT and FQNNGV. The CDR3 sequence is CASSAYRGDTQYF. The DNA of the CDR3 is TGTGCCAGCAGCGCATACAGGGGGGATACGCAGTATTTT.

This CDR3 reads CASSQGTSPSTDTQYF. CDR3 DNA: TGTGCCAGCAGCCAAGGGACGTCCCCTAGCACAGATACGCAGTATTTT. This chain links TRBV7-8 with TRBJ2-3; either TRBD1 or TRBD2 may supply D (5 bases each). V shed 5 bases and J shed 0 bases, with 15 bases lying between them. Germline V lookup: CDR1 SGHVS, CDR2 FQNEAQ. There are 16 residues in the CDR3.

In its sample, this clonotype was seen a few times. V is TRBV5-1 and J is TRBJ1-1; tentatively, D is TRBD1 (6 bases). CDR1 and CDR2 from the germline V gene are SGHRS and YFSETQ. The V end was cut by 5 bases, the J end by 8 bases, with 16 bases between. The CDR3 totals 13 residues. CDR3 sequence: CASSHDSGQEAFF. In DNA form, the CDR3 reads TGCGCCAGCAGTCACGACTCTGGACAGGAAGCTTTCTTT. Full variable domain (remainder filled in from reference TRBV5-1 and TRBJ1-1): KAGVTQTPRYLIKTRGQQVTLSCSPISGHRSVSWYQQTPGQGLQFLFEYFSETQRNKGNFPGRFSGRQFSNSRSEMNVSTLELGDSALYLCASSHDSGQEAFFGQGTRLTVV.

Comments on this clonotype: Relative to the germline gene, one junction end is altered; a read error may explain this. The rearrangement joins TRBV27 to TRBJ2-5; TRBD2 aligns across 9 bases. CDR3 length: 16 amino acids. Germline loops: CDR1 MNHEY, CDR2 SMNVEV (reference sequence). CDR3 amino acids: CSSRLSSLAGREAQYF. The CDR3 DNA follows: TGTTCCAGCCGTTTATCGTCGCTAGCGGGGCGTGAGGCCCAGTACTTC.

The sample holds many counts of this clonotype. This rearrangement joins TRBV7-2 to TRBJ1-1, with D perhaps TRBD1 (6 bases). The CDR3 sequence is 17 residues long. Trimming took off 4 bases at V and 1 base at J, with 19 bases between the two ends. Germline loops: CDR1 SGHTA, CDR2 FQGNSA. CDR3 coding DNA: TGTGCCAGCAGCTACAGACAGGCGAATGCTCAGAACACTGAAGCTTTCTTT. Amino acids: CASSYRQANAQNTEAFF.

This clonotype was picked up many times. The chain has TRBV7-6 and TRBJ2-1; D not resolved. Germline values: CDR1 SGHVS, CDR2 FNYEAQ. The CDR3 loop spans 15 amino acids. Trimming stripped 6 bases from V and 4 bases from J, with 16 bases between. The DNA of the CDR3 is TGTGCCAGCAGTCTCCTACCGGCTAGTTACAATGAGCAGTTCTTC. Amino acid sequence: CASSLLPASYNEQFF.

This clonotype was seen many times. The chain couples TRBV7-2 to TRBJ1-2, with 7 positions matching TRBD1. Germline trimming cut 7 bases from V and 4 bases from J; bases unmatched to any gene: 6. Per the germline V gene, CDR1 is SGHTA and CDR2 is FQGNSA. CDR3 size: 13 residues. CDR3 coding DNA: TGTGCCAGCACCACCGGGACAGCCTATGGCTACACCTTC. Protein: CASTTGTAYGYTF.

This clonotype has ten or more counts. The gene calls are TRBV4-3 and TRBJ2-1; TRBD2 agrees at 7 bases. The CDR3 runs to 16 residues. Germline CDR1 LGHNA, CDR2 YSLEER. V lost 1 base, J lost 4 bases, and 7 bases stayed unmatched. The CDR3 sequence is CASSQGLGGSYNEQFF. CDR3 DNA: TGCGCCAGCAGCCAAGGTCTCGGGGGGAGTTACAATGAGCAGTTCTTC.

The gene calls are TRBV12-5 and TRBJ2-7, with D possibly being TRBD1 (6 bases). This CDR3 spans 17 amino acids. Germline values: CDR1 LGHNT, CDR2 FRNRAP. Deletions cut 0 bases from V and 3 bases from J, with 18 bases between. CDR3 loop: CASGLVTYDRPVYEQYF. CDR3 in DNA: TGTGCTAGTGGTTTGGTAACCTACGACAGGCCGGTCTACGAGCAGTACTTC.

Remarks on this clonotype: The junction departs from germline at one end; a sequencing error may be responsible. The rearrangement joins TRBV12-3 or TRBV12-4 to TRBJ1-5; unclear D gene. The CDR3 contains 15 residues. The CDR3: CASSLVGISNQPKHF. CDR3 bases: TGTGCCAGCAGTTTAGTGGGGATTAGCAATCAGCCCAAGCATTTT.

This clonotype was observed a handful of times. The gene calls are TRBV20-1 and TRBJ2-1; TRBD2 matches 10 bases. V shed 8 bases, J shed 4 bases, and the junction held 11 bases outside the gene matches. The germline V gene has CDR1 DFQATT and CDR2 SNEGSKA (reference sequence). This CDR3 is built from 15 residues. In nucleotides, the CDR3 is TGCAGTTCACAAGGGGGACTAGCGAGTTACAATGAGCAGTTCTTC. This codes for CSSQGGLASYNEQFF.

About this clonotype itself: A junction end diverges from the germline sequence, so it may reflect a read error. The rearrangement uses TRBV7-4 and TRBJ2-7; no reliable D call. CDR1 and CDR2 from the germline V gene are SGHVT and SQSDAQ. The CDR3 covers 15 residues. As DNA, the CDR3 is TGTGCCAGCAGCTTAGCAGGAACTGCAGGCTACGAGAAGTACTTC. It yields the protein CASSLAGTAGYEKYF.

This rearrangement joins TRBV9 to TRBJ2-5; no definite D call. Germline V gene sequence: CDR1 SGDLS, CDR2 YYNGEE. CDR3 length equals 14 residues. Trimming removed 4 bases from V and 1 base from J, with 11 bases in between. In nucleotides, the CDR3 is TGTGCCAGCAGCCCTCAGGTTTCCCAAGAGACCCAGTACTTC. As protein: CASSPQVSQETQYF.

CDR3 residues: CASRTAGDTEAFF. The CDR3 DNA reads TGTGCCAGCAGAACCGCGGGGGACACTGAAGCTTTCTTT. The V gene is TRBV28, the J gene TRBJ1-1; a weak D match, TRBD1 (5 bases). Between the trimmed V and J ends, which lost 6 bases and 3 bases, there was a span of 11 bases. The CDR3 totals 13 residues. Germline V gene lookup returns CDR1 MDHEN and CDR2 SYDVKM.

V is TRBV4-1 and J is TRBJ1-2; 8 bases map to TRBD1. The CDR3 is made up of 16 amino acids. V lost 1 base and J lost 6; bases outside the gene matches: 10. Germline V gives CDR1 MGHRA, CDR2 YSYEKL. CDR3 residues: CASSQAPLDREDGYTF. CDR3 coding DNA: TGCGCCAGCAGCCAAGCTCCCCTGGACAGGGAGGATGGCTACACCTTC.